Following are 10 T cell receptor beta chains from one sample sequenced in a study of cytomegalovirus exposure and HLA in healthy donors. The study ran its PCR with 60 Vbeta and 13 Jbeta primers. Clones were sequenced by immunoSEQ multiplex PCR, and TCRdb holds only the in-frame ones, with some missing. Of approximately 100,000 clones listed, about four fifths are singletons. Sequencing used PBMCs. These receptors were obtained from a female donor in good health and CMV-seropositive.

The V and J genes are TRBV18 and TRBJ2-3, with 10 bases aligning to TRBD1. Germline V lookup: CDR1 KGHSH, CDR2 LQKENI. V trimming: 6 bases; J trimming: 4 bases; junction bases outside the gene matches: 7. CDR3 length: 15 residues. The CDR3 DNA follows: TGTGCCAGCTCGCCTTGGACAGGGGGGGCAGATACGCAGTATTTT. Its protein is CASSPWTGGADTQYF.

V and J are TRBV2 and TRBJ2-7; tentative D call: TRBD1 (5 bases). V lost 5 bases and J 2 bases, leaving 10 bases between the germline ends. This CDR3 spans 13 amino acids. Germline CDR1 SNHLY, CDR2 FYNNEI. The CDR3 is CASSYRQTYEQYF. CDR3 nucleotides: TGTGCCAGCAGTTATAGACAGACCTACGAGCAGTACTTC.

The sample holds a few counts of this clone. This chain joins TRBV7-2 and TRBJ2-2; D may be TRBD1 (5 bases). With 1 base removed from V and 7 bases from J, the gap between germline ends came to 13 bases. The V gene's germline CDR1 is SGHTA and CDR2 FQGNSA. The CDR3 consists of 15 residues. CDR3: CASSLGPFQGGELFF. CDR3 sequence (DNA): TGTGCCAGCAGCTTAGGTCCGTTTCAGGGCGGGGAGCTGTTTTTT.

A remark on this clone: The junction does not match germline at one end; this may be a read error. The chain carries TRBV5-4 and TRBJ1-2; perhaps TRBD1 as D (5 bases). The germline gives CDR1 SGHNT, CDR2 YYREEE (reference sequence). There are 13 residues in the CDR3. The CDR3 protein is CAGSLRGDWGYTF. The CDR3 DNA reads TGTGCCGGCAGCTTGCGGGGGGACTGGGGCTACACCTTC.

This clone was observed once. This sequence joins TRBV11-2 and TRBJ2-5; D possibly corresponds to TRBD2 (5 bases). The DNA end lines up better with TRBJ2-7; the J call may be wrong. The CDR3 is made up of 14 amino acids. In germline, CDR1 is SGHAT, CDR2 FQNNGV. The CDR3 protein is CASSLDSGSYEQYF. CDR3 in DNA: TGTGCCAGCAGCTTAGATTCGGGGTCCTACGAGCAGTACTTC.

The chain joins TRBV5-1 to TRBJ1-6, with 9 bases fitting TRBD1. The V and J ends lost 1 base and 7 bases, in that order; junction bases with no gene match: 3. Germline CDR1 SGHRS, CDR2 YFSETQ. The CDR3 consists of 15 residues. CDR3 nucleotide sequence: TGCGCCAGCAGCTTGACGGGACAGGGAAATTCACCCCTCCACTTT. It yields the protein CASSLTGQGNSPLHF. The whole variable domain, filled in from reference TRBV5-1 and TRBJ1-6, reads KAGVTQTPRYLIKTRGQQVTLSCSPISGHRSVSWYQQTPGQGLQFLFEYFSETQRNKGNFPGRFSGRQFSNSRSEMNVSTLELGDSALYLCASSLTGQGNSPLHFGNGTRLTVT.

The chain is built from TRBV19 and TRBJ1-3; no firm D call. V lost 6 bases and J lost 4, with 4 bases in between. The CDR3 consists of 11 residues. Germline CDR1 LNHDA, CDR2 SQIVND (reference sequence). This CDR3 is CASRSGNTIYF. In nucleotides, the CDR3 is TGTGCCAGTAGATCGGGAAACACCATATATTTT.

The chain joins TRBV7-2 to TRBJ1-3, with D perhaps matching TRBD1 (6 bases). The germline V and J ends were trimmed by 4 bases and 0 bases, with 13 bases remaining between them. The V gene's germline CDR1 is SGHTA and CDR2 FQGNSA. The CDR3 is made up of 16 amino acids. CDR3 region: CASSSGQPSSGNTIYF. CDR3 nucleotides: TGTGCCAGCAGCTCTGGACAGCCCTCCTCTGGAAACACCATATATTTT.

The gene calls are TRBV2 and TRBJ1-4; 12 bases are shared with TRBD1. V trimming: 6 bases; J trimming: 5 bases; junction bases outside the gene matches: 7. In germline, CDR1 is SNHLY, CDR2 FYNNEI. The CDR3 covers 16 residues. CDR3 in amino acids: CASSAGTGGRNEKLFF. The CDR3 bases are TGTGCCAGCAGCGCCGGGACAGGGGGCCGGAATGAAAAACTGTTTTTT.

This rearrangement joins TRBV5-4 to TRBJ1-1; no definite D call. V was trimmed by 3 bases and J by 5 bases, leaving 5 bases between them. CDR3 length: 11 amino acids. Looked up from germline, CDR1 is SGHNT and CDR2 is YYREEE (reference sequence). CDR3 in DNA: TGTGCCAGCAGCTCCCTAACTGAAGCTTTCTTT. Translated: CASSSLTEAFF.